This TCR beta chain appears in the sequencing data of a study of T cell responses to AZD1222 COVID-19 vaccine. Regarding the study as a whole: Repertoires were sampled only after the peak T cell response. Increased Spike-specific TCR breadth and depth were observed after two AZD1222 doses. Clonal diversity was possibly underestimated, and the donors were mostly white British, with more females. Variant regions that are unmutated are reportedly the target of nearly half of spike-specific TCRs.

Germline CDR1 reads MNHNY; CDR2 reads SVGAGI (reference sequence). CDR3 length equals 14 residues. V gave up 7 bases and J gave up 5 bases, with 18 bases separating them. The data were produced by immunoSEQ multiplex PCR, yet TCRdb's version contains in-frame clones alone and is incomplete. The sample carries approximately 100,000 clones, around nine tenths recorded once. Remarks on this clone: Its antigen is not identified.

The sample here was peripheral blood, taken on day 0 of AZD1222 vaccination. The genes are TRBV6-6 and TRBJ2-7; D not certain. This TCR came from an adult in good health. CDR3 bases: TGTGCCAGCACCTTTCGGCCCTCGGGCGACGAGCAGTACTTC. This translates into CASTFRPSGDEQYF.